This T cell receptor (beta chain) comes out of a study of T cells in localized non-small cell lung cancer. About this clone itself: This sample also contains other DNA sequences that code for the same CDR3.

Repertoires were generated with immunoSEQ multiplex PCR, while TCRdb's copy carries only in-frame clones and drops some. The sample lists tens of thousands of clones; about 90% were seen once. This CDR3 spans 15 amino acids. Looked up from germline, CDR1 is LNHDA and CDR2 is SQIVND (reference sequence). Trimming stripped 6 bases from V and 7 bases from J, with 18 bases between. The rearrangement uses TRBV19 and TRBJ2-2, with a tentative D call TRBD2 (5 bases). The sample in question was peripheral blood, obtained before any cancer treatment. The receptor's source is a woman aged 40-70 years with stage I lung adenocarcinoma. This CDR3 reads CASRTAIGDIGELFF. The CDR3 DNA is TGTGCCAGTAGGACGGCAATCGGGGATATCGGGGAGCTGTTTTTT.